This TCR beta chain came from a study of OX40 agonist ivuxolimab in advanced cancers. This table comes from immunoSEQ multiplex PCR, and its TCRdb copy is limited to in-frame clones, with some not included. The sample contains some 37,000 clones, around 73% of which appear only once. V was pared by 5 bases and J by 3 bases, with 10 bases between. The germline CDR1 and CDR2 sequences are SGHTA and FQGNSA. The CDR3 has 13 residues. This receptor was identified in an adult with an advanced solid tumor such as melanoma, head and neck, liver or kidney cancer. The material was CD4+ or CD8+ T cells sorted from blood, obtained in a trial of the OX40 agonist ivuxolimab. This sequence joins TRBV7-2 and TRBJ1-1; D unresolved. The CDR3 reads CASSAPGDTEAFF. The CDR3 DNA reads TGTGCCAGCAGCGCTCCGGGAGACACTGAAGCTTTCTTT.